This T cell receptor (beta chain) came from a study of blood T cell repertoires in COVID-19. This clone was detected only once. After removal of 3 bases from V and 10 bases from J, the junction contained 9 bases not matched to a gene. The CDR3 length is 14 residues. Germline V gene data show CDR1 as SNHLY and CDR2 as FYNNEI. This table comes from immunoSEQ multiplex PCR, and its TCRdb copy is limited to in-frame clones, with some not included. The table includes 300,000 to 350,000 clones, roughly 86% detected once. The sample consisted of peripheral blood. The chain links TRBV2 to TRBJ1-1, with TRBD1 matching 9 bases. This receptor was obtained from a woman in her 70s with COVID-19, enrolled during active disease. The chain's CDR3 is CASSEMATGGRAFF. CDR3 DNA sequence: TGTGCCAGCAGTGAGATGGCGACAGGGGGGCGAGCTTTCTTT.